This T cell receptor beta chain was obtained from a study of human T cells and chemical hapten exposure. Study-level information: 0.01% DPC was applied to the upper back in patch tests, which were read at 6 days.

With regard to this clonotype: Its antigen remains unknown.

Time point given: patch test 2, 6 weeks after DPC sensitization. Treatment indicated: therapeutic diphenylcyclopropenone sensitization with weekly scalp DPC. Researchers extracted total RNA from unfractionated whole blood. The CDR3 runs to 14 residues. Germline CDR1 is MNHEY and CDR2 is SVGEGT. The V and J ends lost 2 bases and 0 bases respectively, with 8 bases between them. Unique molecular identifiers were linked by the library to individual cDNA molecules. TCRdb reprocessed the RACE reads with MiXCR, giving one entry per CDR3 protein. The sample carries 95,000 or so distinct CDR3 sequences, around 10% recorded once. Overall study results and limits: Compared with pre-sensitization or healthy control sets, expanded TCRs clustered more.

This TCR was sampled from a woman in her 40s with alopecia areata. Some clones in this sample may be carry-over from other donors' samples. The specimen comprised whole blood, sampled in connection with sensitization to the hapten diphenylcyclopropenone (DPC). The chain employs TRBV6-2 or TRBV6-3 and TRBJ2-7; no clear D. CDR3 in DNA: TGTGCCAGCAGTTACGGCGGAAACTCCTACGAGCAGTACTTC. It codes for CASSYGGNSYEQYF.